The 22 T cell receptor beta chains below come from one sample, sequenced in a study of identical twins. TCRdb reprocessed the 5' RACE reads with MiXCR, giving one entry per CDR3 protein. The sample yields a few hundred thousand distinct CDR3 sequences, approximately 10% seen once. Sequencing was done on a sample of naive T cells sorted from blood. The source of these receptors is a woman aged 45-65 years in good health.

This clonotype was counted many times. This sequence joins TRBV5-1 and TRBJ2-1; 9 positions match TRBD1. This CDR3 region has 15 residues. J gave up 8 bases and V 7 bases, and 13 bases lay outside the gene matches. Germline assignment: CDR1 SGHRS and CDR2 YFSETQ. In DNA, the CDR3 is TGCGCCAGCCTCCCCGGGACAGGGATATGGGATGAGCAGTTCTTC. This codes for CASLPGTGIWDEQFF.

This sequence joins TRBV20-1 and TRBJ2-7, with 12 bases aligning to TRBD2. The V segment lost 6 bases and the J segment 7 bases; nucleotides outside the gene matches: 10. From germline, CDR1 is DFQATT and CDR2 SNEGSKA (reference sequence). The length of the CDR3 is 14 residues. CDR3 in amino acids: CSALAGGREWEQYF. The CDR3 DNA reads as TGCAGTGCCCTAGCGGGAGGGCGTGAGTGGGAGCAGTACTTC.

This clonotype came up a few times. The chain carries TRBV27 and TRBJ2-2; D not certain. The length of the CDR3 is 13 residues. From germline, CDR1 is MNHEY and CDR2 SMNVEV (reference sequence). Trimming left V 0 bases short and J 7 bases short, with 6 bases between. The CDR3, as DNA: TGTGCCAGCAGTTTATCGAGAGGCGGGGAGCTGTTTTTT. It specifies CASSLSRGGELFF.

The genes are TRBV4-1 and TRBJ2-1; a weak D match, TRBD2 (5 bases). Germline V gene lookup returns CDR1 MGHRA and CDR2 YSYEKL. The ends were cut back, 6 bases at V and 5 bases at J, with 14 bases in the middle. CDR3 length: 14 amino acids. This CDR3 reads CASREEVKHNEQFF. The CDR3 DNA reads as TGCGCCAGCAGGGAGGAAGTGAAGCACAATGAGCAGTTCTTC.

The CDR3 reads CATEGQLYEQYF. The DNA of the CDR3 is TGTGCCACCGAAGGACAGCTCTACGAGCAGTACTTC. The chain combines TRBV25-1 with TRBJ2-7, with a tentative D call TRBD1 (6 bases). V lost 10 bases, J lost 3 bases, and 13 bases lay in between. The germline V gene encodes CDR1 MGHDK and CDR2 SYGVNS. This CDR3 has 12 residues.

There are a few counts of this clonotype. This chain links TRBV9 with TRBJ2-1, with D perhaps matching TRBD2 (6 bases). Trimming removed 0 bases from V and 4 bases from J, with 11 bases in between. This CDR3 spans 15 amino acids. CDR1 and CDR2 (germline): SGDLS, YYNGEE. DNA of the CDR3: TGTGCCAGCAGCGTAGAGGGCGGGGATTACAATGAGCAGTTCTTC. Translated: CASSVEGGDYNEQFF.

This clonotype was counted only a few times. V gene TRBV12-3 or TRBV12-4 combines with J gene TRBJ2-1, with 12 bases lining up with TRBD2. The CDR3 has 16 residues. The V segment lost 2 bases and the J segment 6 bases; nucleotides outside the gene matches: 5. CDR3 region: CASSLLAGGPRNEQFF. The CDR3, as DNA: TGTGCCAGCAGTTTACTAGCGGGAGGGCCGCGCAATGAGCAGTTCTTC.

This clonotype occurred a few times. The CDR3 DNA reads TGTGCCAGCACCACAACCCCCCCAGGGTACAATGAGCAGTTCTTC. It yields the protein CASTTTPPGYNEQFF. The chain links TRBV27 to TRBJ2-1; tentatively, D is TRBD1 (5 bases). CDR3 length equals 15 residues. CDR1 is MNHEY and CDR2 is SMNVEV in the germline V gene (reference sequence). The ends were cut back, 7 bases at V and 4 bases at J, with 17 bases in the middle.

This clonotype was recorded at least ten times. The chain links TRBV6-5 to TRBJ1-1, with D unclear. Germline V gene lookup returns CDR1 MNHEY and CDR2 SVGAGI. The CDR3 is 13 amino acids. Trimming removed 4 bases at V and 5 bases at J, with 11 bases between. This CDR3 reads CASSFGQNTEAFF. The CDR3 DNA reads as TGTGCCAGCAGTTTCGGTCAGAATACTGAAGCTTTCTTT.

This clonotype was counted many times. The V and J genes are TRBV6-5 and TRBJ2-1; D is unclear. V was cut by 6 bases and J by 0 bases, with 6 bases left in between. This CDR3 has 13 amino acids. Germline CDR1 is MNHEY and CDR2 is SVGAGI. CDR3: CASSSASYNEQFF. The CDR3 nucleotides read TGTGCCAGCAGCAGTGCCTCCTACAATGAGCAGTTCTTC.

The rearrangement joins TRBV27 to TRBJ2-1, with D unclear. Germline V gene sequence: CDR1 MNHEY, CDR2 SMNVEV (reference sequence). Trimming shortened V by 11 bases and J by 3 bases, and 14 bases separated the two germline ends. The CDR3 covers 13 residues. In DNA form, the CDR3 reads TGTGCCTCCATAGGGTTCGGCTACAATGAGCAGTTCTTC. Amino acids: CASIGFGYNEQFF.

This clonotype was counted between two and nine times. The J gene is TRBJ1-5, the V gene TRBV15, with D maybe TRBD1 (5 bases). The V and J ends lost 0 bases and 6 bases respectively, with 12 bases between them. CDR1 is LNHNV, CDR2 YYDKDF, per germline (reference sequence). This CDR3 is 15 amino acids long. In DNA, the CDR3 is TGTGCCACCAGCAGAGAGGGGGTTGGATCTCAGCCCCAGCATTTT. It codes for CATSREGVGSQPQHF.

This clonotype was counted ten times or more. This chain uses TRBV29-1 with TRBJ2-7, with D possibly TRBD1 on 6 matching bases. The V end was cut by 6 bases, the J end by 5 bases, with 8 bases between. In germline, CDR1 is SQVTM, CDR2 ANQGSEA. CDR3 length equals 10 residues. For the CDR3, the DNA is TGCAGCGTCACAGGGAACGAGCAGTACTTC. Protein: CSVTGNEQYF.

This clonotype appeared many times. The chain employs TRBV27 and TRBJ2-3; 12 positions match TRBD2. The CDR3 is 15 amino acids. Germline CDR1 is MNHEY and CDR2 is SMNVEV (reference sequence). With V trimmed by 5 bases and J by 7 bases, 7 bases remained unmatched. The CDR3 DNA reads as TGTGCCAGCAGTCCAACTAGCGGGAGGTGGTATACGCAGTATTTT. This encodes CASSPTSGRWYTQYF.

This clonotype was counted between two and nine times. The CDR3 protein is CASSTGPEQFF. DNA for the CDR3: TGTGCCAGCAGCACCGGACCAGAGCAGTTCTTC. The rearrangement uses TRBV7-2 and TRBJ2-1, with unresolved D. V lost 5 bases and J 10 bases, leaving 9 bases between the germline ends. Germline V gives CDR1 SGHTA, CDR2 FQGNSA. The CDR3 is 11 amino acids.

Only a few counts were recorded for this clonotype. The chain's CDR3 is CASRSGWVDEQYF. The CDR3 DNA reads as TGTGCCAGCAGGTCAGGGTGGGTGGACGAGCAGTACTTC. This sequence joins TRBV12-3 or TRBV12-4 and TRBJ2-7, with D possibly TRBD1 on 5 matching bases. The CDR3 is 13 amino acids. V lost 6 bases and J 5 bases, leaving 14 bases between the germline ends.

Ten or more counts support this clonotype. The rearrangement uses TRBV12-3 or TRBV12-4 and TRBJ1-6; maybe TRBD1 (6 bases). The CDR3 length is 14 residues. Trimming pared 6 bases from V and 10 bases from J, leaving 16 bases between. The CDR3 DNA is TGTGCCAGCAGCACTACAGGGAGGGTATCACCCCTCCACTTT. Protein product: CASSTTGRVSPLHF.

This clonotype was observed a handful of times. CDR3 bases: TGTGCCAGCAGCTTGGAATGGCATTATCCTGAAGCTTTCTTT. It yields the protein CASSLEWHYPEAFF. The gene calls are TRBV5-5 and TRBJ1-1, with no clear D. V lost 0 bases to trimming and J lost 6 bases, with 12 bases between them. Germline V gene sequence: CDR1 SGHKS, CDR2 YYEKEE (reference sequence). This CDR3 region has 14 residues.

Many counts were recorded for this clonotype. The rearrangement uses TRBV6-1 and TRBJ1-5; 7 bases align to TRBD1. Germline loops: CDR1 MNHNS, CDR2 SASEGT. This CDR3 contains 15 residues. With 5 bases clipped from V and 6 bases from J, the junction kept 10 bases outside the gene matches. In nucleotides, the CDR3 is TGTGCCAGCAGTACACAGGGGACGGCCCGTCAGCCCCAGCATTTT. As protein: CASSTQGTARQPQHF.

There are a few counts of this clonotype. V usage is TRBV11-2 and J usage is TRBJ2-5, with D unresolved. Germline V gene lookup returns CDR1 SGHAT and CDR2 FQNNGV. V gave up 7 bases and J gave up 5 bases, with 5 bases separating them. This CDR3 has 10 residues. In DNA form, the CDR3 reads TGTGCCAGCAAGACCGAGACCCAGTACTTC. This sequence encodes CASKTETQYF.

This clonotype was seen more than once but under ten times. The chain has TRBV7-9 and TRBJ2-2, with TRBD1 matching 9 bases. This CDR3 region has 15 residues. Germline CDR1 reads SEHNR; CDR2 reads FQNEAQ (reference sequence). The V and J ends lost 2 bases and 6 bases, in that order; junction bases with no gene match: 4. The CDR3 is CASSLWTGASGELFF. The CDR3 DNA follows: TGTGCCAGCAGCTTATGGACAGGGGCTTCCGGGGAGCTGTTTTTT.

The genes are TRBV5-6 and TRBJ2-7, with a weak D call TRBD2 (5 bases). Trimming pared 1 base from V and 7 bases from J, leaving 15 bases between. Germline V CDR1 and CDR2: SGHDT, YYEEEE. The CDR3 spans 14 residues. CDR3 residues: CASSLSLLDQEQYF. The CDR3 coding sequence is TGTGCCAGCAGCTTGTCTCTACTAGATCAGGAGCAGTACTTC.